These T cell receptor beta chains were read from a single sample in a study of cytomegalovirus exposure and HLA in healthy donors. Assay used: immunoSEQ multiplex PCR; TCRdb lists only in-frame clones, some missing. The sample carries some 250,000 clones, around 80% recorded once. Sequenced input: PBMCs. Receptor source: a woman between 55 and 75 years old in good health and CMV-seropositive. Both conserved end residues are part of each CDR3. The D gene is left open where the match is weak. Clone size is not always given. Where it is, it says once, few, many or a class for expanded clones.

D gene	J gene	clone size	V gene	CDR3 length	CDR3 protein	CDR3 DNA
NA	TRBJ2-5	NA	TRBV5-1	14	CASSLQSSQETQYF	TGCGCCAGCAGCTTACAGTCTTCCCAAGAGACCCAGTACTTC
TRBD1	TRBJ1-1	NA	TRBV11-2	14	CASTPTGGGFAAFF	TGTGCCAGCACCCCGACAGGGGGAGGATTTGCAGCTTTCTTT
NA	TRBJ2-7	NA	TRBV11-3	14	CASSLVALEHEQYF	TGTGCCAGCAGCTTAGTTGCTTTGGAGCACGAGCAGTACTTC
NA	TRBJ2-3	NA	TRBV4-1	15	CASSLSGISTDTQYF	TGCGCCAGCAGCCTGTCCGGGATTAGCACAGATACGCAGTATTTT
TRBD1	TRBJ2-4	once	TRBV25-1	14	CASSAGQGGNIQYF	TGTGCCAGCAGTGCCGGACAGGGGGGAAACATTCAGTACTTC
TRBD2	TRBJ2-3	NA	TRBV5-1	17	CASSFPGTRQITDTQYF	TGCGCCAGCAGCTTCCCCGGGACTAGACAGATCACAGATACGCAGTATTTT
NA	TRBJ2-7	NA	TRBV19	13	CASSIGAGYEQYF	TGTGCCAGTAGTATAGGGGCGGGCTACGAGCAGTACTTC
TRBD2	TRBJ2-5	NA	TRBV2	12	CASSAGAETQYF	TGTGCCAGCAGCGCGGGAGCAGAGACCCAGTACTTC
TRBD2	TRBJ2-7	once	TRBV5-6	15	CASSLPGTSGYEQYF	TGTGCCAGCAGCTTACCCGGGACTAGCGGCTACGAGCAGTACTTC
NA	TRBJ2-5	NA	TRBV5-6	17	CASSLTGLKRDQETQYF	TGTGCCAGCAGCCTGACAGGGCTGAAGCGGGACCAAGAGACCCAGTACTTC
TRBD1	TRBJ1-2	NA	TRBV19	15	CASSPRQGSDYGYTF	TGTGCCAGTAGTCCCCGACAGGGTTCGGACTATGGCTACACCTTC
TRBD1	TRBJ1-2	NA	TRBV9	14	CASSVAGQSYGYTF	TGTGCCAGCAGCGTAGCGGGACAGTCCTATGGCTACACCTTC
NA	TRBJ2-7	NA	TRBV21-1	14	CASSRQGPSYEQYF	TGTGCCAGCAGCCGACAGGGGCCGTCCTACGAGCAGTACTTC
TRBD1	TRBJ1-5	NA	TRBV5-1	13	CASRQGPNQPQHF	TGCGCCAGTCGACAGGGACCGAATCAGCCCCAGCATTTT
NA	TRBJ1-1	NA	TRBV18	13	CASSVTAPTEAFF	TGTGCCAGCTCAGTGACAGCCCCCACTGAAGCTTTCTTT
NA	TRBJ1-6	NA	TRBV6-5	15	CASSYSGIGSSPLHF	TGTGCCAGCAGTTACTCAGGGATTGGGAGTTCACCCCTCCACTTT
TRBD2	TRBJ2-1	NA	TRBV7-8	16	CASSLGVREGHNEQFF	TGTGCCAGCAGCTTAGGGGTCAGGGAGGGACACAATGAGCAGTTCTTC
TRBD1	TRBJ2-1	NA	TRBV5-1	19	CASSRTAGQGAQAYNEQFF	TGCGCCAGCAGTCGAACAGCTGGACAGGGGGCGCAAGCCTACAATGAGCAGTTCTTC
NA	TRBJ2-7	few	TRBV11-1	14	CASRPRGSSYEQYF	TGTGCCAGCAGACCCAGGGGTAGCTCCTACGAGCAGTACTTC
NA	TRBJ1-2	NA	TRBV6-5	14	CASSYGQGGYGYTF	TGTGCCAGCAGTTACGGGCAGGGCGGCTATGGCTACACCTTC
TRBD2	TRBJ2-1	NA	TRBV10-2	18	CASSGTSGRRLGRGEQFF	TGCGCCAGCAGTGGGACTAGCGGGAGGAGATTGGGGAGGGGCGAGCAGTTCTTC
NA	TRBJ2-7	NA	TRBV7-2	12	CASSFRGLEQYF	TGTGCCAGCAGCTTCAGGGGTCTCGAGCAGTACTTC
NA	TRBJ1-1	NA	TRBV5-4	15	CASSLENSLSTEAFF	TGTGCCAGCAGCTTGGAAAACAGCCTAAGTACTGAAGCTTTCTTT
NA	TRBJ2-5	NA	TRBV18	17	CASSPSTPGHRGETQYF	TGTGCCAGCTCACCCTCTACGCCGGGCCATAGGGGAGAGACCCAGTACTTC
TRBD1	TRBJ1-2	NA	TRBV2	11	CASILDREYTF	TGTGCCAGCATCTTAGACAGGGAATACACCTTC
NA	TRBJ1-5	NA	TRBV28	13	CASSKPWTEPQHF	TGTGCCAGCAGCAAGCCTTGGACAGAGCCCCAGCATTTT
TRBD1	TRBJ2-7	NA	TRBV7-9	12	CASSQRQGSQYF	TGTGCCAGCAGCCAACGACAGGGCAGCCAGTACTTC
NA	TRBJ2-5	once	TRBV5-6	14	CASSLVGNEGTQYF	TGTGCCAGCAGCTTGGTAGGGAATGAGGGGACCCAGTACTTC
TRBD1	TRBJ2-1	NA	TRBV9	17	CASSPRGGTGGADEQFF	TGTGCCAGCAGCCCGCGCGGGGGGACAGGGGGCGCGGATGAGCAGTTCTTC
TRBD2	TRBJ2-2	NA	TRBV4-1	17	CASSQAPAGVRTGELFF	TGCGCCAGCAGCCAAGCGCCCGCGGGAGTGCGGACCGGGGAGCTGTTTTTT
TRBD1	TRBJ1-5	NA	TRBV5-6	14	CASSLTGGNQPQHF	TGTGCCAGCAGCTTGACAGGGGGGAATCAGCCCCAGCATTTT